This T cell receptor (beta chain) emerged from a study of T cells after yellow fever vaccination (dated by TCRdb to about 2019). Some background on the complete study: The SMART-Seq v4 Ultra Low Input RNA kit was used to prepare libraries from fractions with low cell numbers. Blood was collected at multiple timepoints before and after primary and secondary immunization, and bulk PBMC replicates and cell subsets were isolated. Two healthy male donors, one aged 18 to 30 and one aged 30 to 40 years, made up the cohort. Bulk TCR alpha and beta repertoires were sequenced longitudinally to track T-cell clones before and after primary and booster YFV17D yellow fever vaccination. Study-wide conclusions, independent of this receptor: The study included only a couple of donors, which limits how far the findings can be generalized. Most clones expanded after primary vaccination (around 96% of CD4 and roughly 90% of CD8) were re-detected after the booster, suggesting that broad memory maintenance occurred. A small share of clonotypes was detected in both CD4 and CD8 compartments, with the overlap likely arising from convergent recombination. The secondary T-cell response was found to be weaker but faster than the primary response, with a peak reached on day 5 rather than on day 15. Computational filtering was required because FACS-sorted repertoires could contain abundant contaminating clonotypes from the bulk population.

TCR cDNA was made using 5'RACE template switching, a step that added a universal primer site and unique molecular identifiers. Priming of cDNA synthesis was performed from both the TCR alpha and TCR beta constant segments. Libraries were amplified in two PCR steps, with sample barcodes and sequencing adapters added in the second step. Sequencing of libraries was done on Illumina HiSeq 2500 (2x100 bp) or NovaSeq (2x150 bp). Per the authors' processing: Demultiplexing of reads and collapsing into UMI consensus sequences were performed with MIGEC, and V(D)J alignment was carried out with MiXCR. Using edgeR on replicate PBMC samples, clonotypes were called vaccine-responding if FDR was below 0.01 and the log2 fold change was above 5 up to day 15. Each bulk clonotype was labeled CD4 or CD8 based on which sequenced repertoire, CD4 or CD8, contained the clonotype at higher abundance. TCRdb ran its own pipeline on the public reads, namely fastp trimming at Q25 and MiXCR clone calling, and kept in-frame beta chains. Identical CDR3 protein sequences are pooled into one entry, listed with their most common genes and DNA. TCRdb, not the original authors, processed these V and J calls. This sample comprises around 530,000 distinct CDR3 sequences, around 16% of them detected only once. The top ten clonotypes cover roughly 17% of the sample.

CDR1 and CDR2, per the germline V gene, are SGHNT and YENEEA. Counted from cysteine to phenylalanine, this CDR3 has 16 amino acids. Only the CDR3 DNA stays, 48 bases, in frame from base 1. Compared with germline, V lacks 3 bases and J lacks 2 bases; bases without a gene match: 6. As to this clonotype: Its antigen is unknown. Within one base of it there is no much larger clone, and no base qualities were kept.

This sample's treatment or condition label indicates: live attenuated yellow fever vaccine strain. At each blood-draw timepoint, two biological replicates of bulk PBMCs were collected. PBMCs were isolated from peripheral blood using a standard Ficoll-Paque protocol. RNA was extracted with TriZol from bulk PBMCs, CD4 and CD8 fractions, and dextramer-positive and dextramer-negative fractions. This chain is built from TRBV11-3 and TRBJ2-3; a stretch of 9 junction bases matches TRBD2. The source material was PBMCs, sampled 5 to 6 days after the first yellow fever vaccination. This TCR came from a man younger than 35 who received the YFV17D yellow fever vaccine. The DNA sequence follows: TGTGCCAGCAGCTTTAGAGCGGGGGGAGTCACAGATACGCAGTATTTT. This encodes CASSFRAGGVTDTQYF.